This T cell receptor (beta chain) originates from a study of blood T cell repertoires in COVID-19. About the research overall: PBMCs, B-cell-depleted T cells, or T cells provided the cDNA or gDNA that made up the material.

The authors' processing: Nucleated cell counts were estimated from reference gene primer amplification. Sequencing was performed with immunoSEQ multiplex PCR; in TCRdb, only in-frame clones are kept and a portion is missing. V and J calls and clone size follow that table, whereas D and trimming were derived from the DNA. The profile shows approximately 190,000 clones, about four fifths of them singletons. Trimming shortened V by 0 bases and J by 7 bases, and 16 bases separated the two germline ends. Per the germline V gene, CDR1 is GTSNPN and CDR2 is SVGIG (reference sequence). This CDR3 is 14 amino acids long.

What was sequenced was peripheral blood. This chain joins TRBV30 and TRBJ2-7, with D unclear. The source is a man aged 60-69 years with acute or convalescent COVID-19. CDR3 in amino acids: CAWSVIDTLREQYF. The CDR3 DNA follows: TGTGCCTGGAGTGTAATAGACACCCTACGAGAGCAGTACTTC.